The present T cell receptor (beta chain) was sequenced within a study of T cell responses to AZD1222 COVID-19 vaccine. Germline CDR1 MNHEY, CDR2 SVGAGI. The CDR3 covers 13 residues. Trimming cost V 5 bases and J 13 bases, with 18 bases left between them. This clone was recorded only once. Its specificity is not known. The study's findings and limits: Unmutated variant regions are reportedly targeted by nearly half of spike-specific TCRs.

Using immunoSEQ multiplex PCR, the repertoire was profiled, and TCRdb retains in-frame clones only, with some absent. The sample has about 140,000 clones, roughly 92% seen once. The input for sequencing was peripheral blood, taken on day 0 of AZD1222 vaccination. The rearrangement joins TRBV6-5 to TRBJ2-1; weak D call: TRBD1 (5 bases). The clonotype was recovered from an adult in good health. This chain's CDR3 is CASSPTPTGKQFF. CDR3 coding DNA: TGTGCCAGCAGTCCGACGCCTACAGGAAAACAGTTCTTC.